The 4 T cell receptor beta chains below were found in one sample sequenced in a study of blood T cell repertoires in COVID-19. Method: immunoSEQ multiplex PCR; TCRdb's copy keeps in-frame clones and lacks some. The sample holds roughly 330,000 clones; 80% to 90% are singletons and the top ten take roughly 5%. Material for sequencing was PBMCs or T cells enriched from blood (not recorded which). The receptors derive from a woman between 25 and 40 years old who had recovered from COVID-19.

This clone was recorded once. This chain connects TRBV7-9 to TRBJ2-7; 12 nucleotides agree with TRBD1. V shed 5 bases and J 12 bases; nucleotides not matched to a gene: 11. This CDR3 comprises 14 residues. Germline values: CDR1 SEHNR, CDR2 FQNEAQ (reference sequence). The CDR3 sequence: CASSPTGQGARRYF. The DNA for the CDR3 is TGTGCCAGCAGCCCAACGGGACAGGGGGCACGACGGTACTTC.

This chain joins TRBV10-1 and TRBJ1-5; 9 nucleotides match TRBD1. Germline loops: CDR1 WNHNN, CDR2 SYGVQD (reference sequence). Trimming removed 9 bases from V and 4 bases from J; junction bases left unmatched: 13. The CDR3 has 16 residues. The CDR3 protein is CARHGTGTTTNQPQHF. The CDR3 region has the DNA TGCGCCAGGCACGGGACAGGGACAACTACGAATCAGCCCCAGCATTTT.

A word on this clone: The same CDR3 also results from other DNA sequences found in this sample. This chain links TRBV5-5 with TRBJ1-1; no definite D call. This CDR3 spans 14 amino acids. V was pared by 0 bases and J by 5 bases, with 11 bases between. The germline V gene has CDR1 SGHKS and CDR2 YYEKEE (reference sequence). The CDR3 nucleotides read TGTGCCAGCAGCTTGGCCCCAGGTGGTACTGAAGCTTTCTTT. Amino acids: CASSLAPGGTEAFF.

This clone appeared a single time. The V call is TRBV9, the J call TRBJ2-5; no definite D call. The CDR3 is 13 residues long. V lost 3 bases, J lost 5 bases, and 11 bases lay in between. Germline-derived CDR1 and CDR2 are SGDLS and YYNGEE. CDR3 loop: CASSGGHRETQYF. The CDR3 region has the DNA TGTGCCAGCAGCGGAGGTCACCGGGAGACCCAGTACTTC.